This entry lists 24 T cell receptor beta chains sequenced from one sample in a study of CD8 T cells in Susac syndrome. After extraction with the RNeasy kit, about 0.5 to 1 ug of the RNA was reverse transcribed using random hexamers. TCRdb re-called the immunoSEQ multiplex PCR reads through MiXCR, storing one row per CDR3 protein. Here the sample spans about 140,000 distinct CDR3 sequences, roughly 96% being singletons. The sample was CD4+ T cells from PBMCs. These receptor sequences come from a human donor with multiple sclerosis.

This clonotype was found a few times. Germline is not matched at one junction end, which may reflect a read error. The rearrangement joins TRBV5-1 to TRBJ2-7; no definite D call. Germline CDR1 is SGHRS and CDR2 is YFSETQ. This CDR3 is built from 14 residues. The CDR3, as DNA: TGTGCCAGCAGTTTGGCCGGTAGCTCCTACGAGCAGTACTTC. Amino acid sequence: CASSLAGSSYEQYF. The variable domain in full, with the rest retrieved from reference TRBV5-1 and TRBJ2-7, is KAGVTQTPRYLIKTRGQQVTLSCSPISGHRSVSWYQQTPGQGLQFLFEYFSETQRNKGNFPGRFSGRQFSNSRSEMNVSTLELGDSALYLCASSLAGSSYEQYFGPGTRLTVT.

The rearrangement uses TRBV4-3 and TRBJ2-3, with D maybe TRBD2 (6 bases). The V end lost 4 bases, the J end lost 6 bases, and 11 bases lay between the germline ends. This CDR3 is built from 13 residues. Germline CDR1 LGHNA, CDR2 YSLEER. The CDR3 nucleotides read TGCGCCAGCAGCCTGGGACTGCGGGATACGCAGTATTTT. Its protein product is CASSLGLRDTQYF.

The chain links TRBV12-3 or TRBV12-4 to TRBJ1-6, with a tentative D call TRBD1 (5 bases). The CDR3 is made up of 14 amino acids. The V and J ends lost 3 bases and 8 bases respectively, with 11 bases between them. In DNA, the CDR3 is TGTGCCAGCAGTTTGAAGGGGAGGGATTCACCCCTCCACTTT. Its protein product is CASSLKGRDSPLHF.

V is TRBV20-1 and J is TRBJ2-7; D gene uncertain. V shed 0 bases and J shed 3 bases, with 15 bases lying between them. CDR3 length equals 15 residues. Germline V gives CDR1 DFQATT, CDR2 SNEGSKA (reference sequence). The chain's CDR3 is CSARDRVFEHYEQYF. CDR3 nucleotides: TGCAGTGCTAGAGATCGGGTCTTTGAGCACTACGAGCAGTACTTC.

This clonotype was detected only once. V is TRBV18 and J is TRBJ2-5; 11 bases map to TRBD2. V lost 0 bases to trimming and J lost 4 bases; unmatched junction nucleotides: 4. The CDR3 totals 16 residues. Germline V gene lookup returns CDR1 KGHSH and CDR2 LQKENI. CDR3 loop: CASSPPGLAGGETQYF. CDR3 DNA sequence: TGTGCCAGCTCACCACCGGGTCTAGCGGGAGGAGAGACCCAGTACTTC.

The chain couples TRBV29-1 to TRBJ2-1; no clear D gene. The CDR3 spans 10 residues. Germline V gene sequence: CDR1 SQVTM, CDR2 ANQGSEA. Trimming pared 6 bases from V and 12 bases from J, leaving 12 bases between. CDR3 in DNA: TGCAGCGTCTCAGATCGGAGGCAGTTCTTC. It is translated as CSVSDRRQFF.

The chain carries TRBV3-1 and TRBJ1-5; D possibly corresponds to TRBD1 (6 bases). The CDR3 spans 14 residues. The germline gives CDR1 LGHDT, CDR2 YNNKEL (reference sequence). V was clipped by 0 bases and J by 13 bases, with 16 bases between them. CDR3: CASSQERGDLGQHF. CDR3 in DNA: TGTGCCAGCAGCCAAGAAAGGGGGGATTTAGGGCAGCATTTT.

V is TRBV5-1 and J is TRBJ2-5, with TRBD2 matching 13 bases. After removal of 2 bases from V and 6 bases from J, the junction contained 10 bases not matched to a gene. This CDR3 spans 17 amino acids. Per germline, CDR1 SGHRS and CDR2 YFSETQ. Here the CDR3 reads CASSLGLAGVRVQTQYF. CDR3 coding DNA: TGCGCCAGCAGCTTAGGACTAGCGGGAGTTCGGGTACAGACCCAGTACTTC.

CDR3 sequence reads: CASSLWTRYPLGEQYF. The CDR3 DNA follows: TGTGCCAGCAGTTTATGGACGCGATACCCCCTTGGAGAGCAGTACTTC. V and J are TRBV27 and TRBJ2-7, with D uncertain. Looked up from germline, CDR1 is MNHEY and CDR2 is SMNVEV (reference sequence). V was shortened by 1 base and J by 7 bases, with 20 bases between the two germline ends. This CDR3 has 16 residues.

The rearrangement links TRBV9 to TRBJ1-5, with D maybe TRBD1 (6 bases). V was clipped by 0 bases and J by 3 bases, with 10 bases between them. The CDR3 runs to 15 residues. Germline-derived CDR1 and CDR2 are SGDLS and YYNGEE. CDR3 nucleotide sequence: TGTGCCAGCAGCGTAGCCCCAGGGGCCAATCAGCCCCAGCATTTT. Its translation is CASSVAPGANQPQHF. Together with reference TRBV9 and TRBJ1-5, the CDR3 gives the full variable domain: DSGVTQTPKHLITATGQRVTLRCSPRSGDLSVYWYQQSLDQGLQFLIQYYNGEERAKGNILERFSAQQFPDLHSELNLSSLELGDSALYFCASSVAPGANQPQHFGDGTRLSIL.

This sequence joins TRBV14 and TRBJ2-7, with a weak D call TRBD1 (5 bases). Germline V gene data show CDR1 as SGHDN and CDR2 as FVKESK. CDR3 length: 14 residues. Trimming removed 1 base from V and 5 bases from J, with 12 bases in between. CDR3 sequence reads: CASSQGSGQNEQYF. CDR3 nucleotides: TGTGCCAGCAGCCAAGGCTCAGGGCAGAACGAGCAGTACTTC.

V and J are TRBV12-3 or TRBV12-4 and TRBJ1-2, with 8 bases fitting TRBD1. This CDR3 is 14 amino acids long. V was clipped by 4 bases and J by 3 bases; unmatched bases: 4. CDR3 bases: TGTGCCAGCAGTTCGACAGGGGTCCACTATGGCTACACCTTC. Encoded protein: CASSSTGVHYGYTF.

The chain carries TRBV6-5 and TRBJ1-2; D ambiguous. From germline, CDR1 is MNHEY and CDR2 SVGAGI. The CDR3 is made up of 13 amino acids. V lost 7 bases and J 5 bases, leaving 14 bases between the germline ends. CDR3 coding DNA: TGTGCCAGCACCTCCTCAGCGGTTTATGGCTACACCTTC. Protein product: CASTSSAVYGYTF.

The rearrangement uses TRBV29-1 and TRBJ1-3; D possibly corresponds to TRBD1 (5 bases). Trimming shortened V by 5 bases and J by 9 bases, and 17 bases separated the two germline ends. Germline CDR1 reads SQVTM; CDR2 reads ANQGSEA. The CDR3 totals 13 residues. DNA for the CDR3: TGCAGCGTTTATACCTCCGGGGGGAGCACCATATATTTT. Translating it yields CSVYTSGGSTIYF. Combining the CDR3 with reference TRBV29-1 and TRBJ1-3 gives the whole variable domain SAVISQKPSRDICQRGTSLTIQCQVDSQVTMMFWYRQQPGQSLTLIATANQGSEATYESGFVIDKFPISRPNLTFSTLTVSNMSPEDSSIYLCSVYTSGGSTIYFGEGSWLTVV.

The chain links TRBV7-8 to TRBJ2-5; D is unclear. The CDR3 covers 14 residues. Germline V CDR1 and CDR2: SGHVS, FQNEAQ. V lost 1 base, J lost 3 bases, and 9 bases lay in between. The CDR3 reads CASSLGFGKETQYF. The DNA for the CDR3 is TGTGCCAGCAGCTTAGGTTTTGGTAAAGAGACCCAGTACTTC.

CDR3 loop: CASGLHQGELMNTEAFF. CDR3 nucleotides: TGTGCTAGTGGTTTGCACCAGGGCGAGCTGATGAACACTGAAGCTTTCTTT. The V gene is TRBV12-5, the J gene TRBJ1-1; a weak D match, TRBD1 (5 bases). Trimming cost V 2 bases and J 0 bases, with 16 bases left between them. The CDR3 has 17 residues. CDR1 and CDR2 from the germline V gene are LGHNT and FRNRAP.

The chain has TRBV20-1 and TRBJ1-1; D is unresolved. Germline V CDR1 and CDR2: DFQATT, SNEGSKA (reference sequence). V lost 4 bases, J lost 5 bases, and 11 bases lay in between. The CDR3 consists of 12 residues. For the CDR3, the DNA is TGCAGTGCTACACCTAGGTTGACTGAAGCTTTCTTT. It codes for CSATPRLTEAFF.

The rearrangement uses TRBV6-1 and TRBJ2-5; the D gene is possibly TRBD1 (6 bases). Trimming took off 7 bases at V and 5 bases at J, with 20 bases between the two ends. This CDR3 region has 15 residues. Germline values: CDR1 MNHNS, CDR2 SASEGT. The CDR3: CASIVIQGRWETQYF. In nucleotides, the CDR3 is TGTGCCAGCATTGTGATTCAGGGGCGCTGGGAGACCCAGTACTTC.

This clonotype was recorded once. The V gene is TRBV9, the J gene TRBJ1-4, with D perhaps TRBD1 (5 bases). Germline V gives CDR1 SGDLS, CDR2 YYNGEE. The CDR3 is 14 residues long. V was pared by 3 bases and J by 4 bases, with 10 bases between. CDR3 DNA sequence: TGTGCCAGCAGCGCGGGACGGTATAATGAAAAACTGTTTTTT. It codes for CASSAGRYNEKLFF. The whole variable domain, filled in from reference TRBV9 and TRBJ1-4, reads DSGVTQTPKHLITATGQRVTLRCSPRSGDLSVYWYQQSLDQGLQFLIQYYNGEERAKGNILERFSAQQFPDLHSELNLSSLELGDSALYFCASSAGRYNEKLFFGSGTQLSVL.

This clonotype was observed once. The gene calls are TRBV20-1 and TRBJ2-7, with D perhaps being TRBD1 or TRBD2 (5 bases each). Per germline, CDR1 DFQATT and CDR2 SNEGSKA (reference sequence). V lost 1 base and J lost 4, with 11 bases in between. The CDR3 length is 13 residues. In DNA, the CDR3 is TGCAGTGCTAGAGTCCAGGGACCATACGAGCAGTACTTC. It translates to CSARVQGPYEQYF.

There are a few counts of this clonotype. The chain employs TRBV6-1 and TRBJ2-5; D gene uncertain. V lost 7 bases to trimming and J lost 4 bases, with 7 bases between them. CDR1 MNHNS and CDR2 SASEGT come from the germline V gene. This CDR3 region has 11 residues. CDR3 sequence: CASTPGETQYF. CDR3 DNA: TGTGCCAGCACCCCGGGAGAGACCCAGTACTTC.

Here the CDR3 DNA reads TGTGCCAGCAGACAGGACAGGTCAGGACAGCCCCAGCATTTT. It is translated as CASRQDRSGQPQHF. This chain connects TRBV28 to TRBJ1-5, with 7 bases identical to TRBD1. V gave up 6 bases and J gave up 7 bases; unmatched junction bases: 9. The CDR3 extends over 14 amino acids. CDR1 and CDR2 from the germline V gene are MDHEN and SYDVKM.

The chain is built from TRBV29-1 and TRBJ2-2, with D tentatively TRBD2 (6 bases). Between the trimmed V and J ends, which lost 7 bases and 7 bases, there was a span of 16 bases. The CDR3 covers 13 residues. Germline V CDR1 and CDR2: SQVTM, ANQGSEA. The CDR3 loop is CSATRLEGGELFF. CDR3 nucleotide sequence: TGCAGCGCCACGAGACTAGAAGGCGGGGAGCTGTTTTTT.

CDR3 bases: TGTGCCAGCAGCGTAGGGGGCAGGAGGATTACTAACTATGGCTACACCTTC. Amino acid sequence: CASSVGGRRITNYGYTF. The chain uses TRBV9 and TRBJ1-2, with a possible D match to TRBD1 (5 bases). V shed 0 bases and J shed 0 bases, with 15 bases lying between them. Germline V lookup: CDR1 SGDLS, CDR2 YYNGEE. The CDR3 runs to 17 residues.